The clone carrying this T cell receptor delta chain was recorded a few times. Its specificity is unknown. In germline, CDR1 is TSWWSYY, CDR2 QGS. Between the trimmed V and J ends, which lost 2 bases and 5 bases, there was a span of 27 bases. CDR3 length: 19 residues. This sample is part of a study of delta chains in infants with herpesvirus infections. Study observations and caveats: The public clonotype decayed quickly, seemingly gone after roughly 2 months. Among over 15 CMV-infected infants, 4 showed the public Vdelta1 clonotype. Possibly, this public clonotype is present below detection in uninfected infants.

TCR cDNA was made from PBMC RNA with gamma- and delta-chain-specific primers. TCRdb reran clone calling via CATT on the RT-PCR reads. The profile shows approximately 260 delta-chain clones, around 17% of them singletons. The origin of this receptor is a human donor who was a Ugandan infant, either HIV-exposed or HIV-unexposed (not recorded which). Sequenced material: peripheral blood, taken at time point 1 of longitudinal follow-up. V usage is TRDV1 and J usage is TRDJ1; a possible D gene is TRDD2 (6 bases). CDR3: CALGEGPFPTGREVDKLIF. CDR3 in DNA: TGTGCTCTTGGGGAAGGCCCCTTCCCTACAGGGAGAGAAGTAGATAAACTCATCTTT.